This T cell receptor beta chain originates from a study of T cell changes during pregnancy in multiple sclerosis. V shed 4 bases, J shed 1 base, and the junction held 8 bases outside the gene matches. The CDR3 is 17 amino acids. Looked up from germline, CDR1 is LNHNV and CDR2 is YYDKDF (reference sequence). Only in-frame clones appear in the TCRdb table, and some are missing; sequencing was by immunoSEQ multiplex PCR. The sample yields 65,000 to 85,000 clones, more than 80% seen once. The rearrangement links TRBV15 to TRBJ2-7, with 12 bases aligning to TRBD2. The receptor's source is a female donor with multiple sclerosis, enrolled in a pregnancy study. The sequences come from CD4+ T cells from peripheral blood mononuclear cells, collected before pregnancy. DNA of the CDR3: TGTGCCACCAGCAACCACTTGGGACTAGCGGGTTCCTACGAGCAGTACTTC. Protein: CATSNHLGLAGSYEQYF.